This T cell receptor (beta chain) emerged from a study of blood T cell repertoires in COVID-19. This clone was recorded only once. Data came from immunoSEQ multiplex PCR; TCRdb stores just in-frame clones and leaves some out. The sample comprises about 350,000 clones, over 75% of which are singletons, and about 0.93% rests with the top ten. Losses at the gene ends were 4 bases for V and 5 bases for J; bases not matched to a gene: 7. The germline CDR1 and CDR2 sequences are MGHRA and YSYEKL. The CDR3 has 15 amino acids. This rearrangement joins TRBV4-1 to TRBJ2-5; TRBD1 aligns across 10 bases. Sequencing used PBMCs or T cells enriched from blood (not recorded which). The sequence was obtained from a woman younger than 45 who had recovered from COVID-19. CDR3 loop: CASSPTGTGDETQYF. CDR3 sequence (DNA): TGCGCCAGCAGCCCAACCGGGACAGGGGATGAGACCCAGTACTTC.